The TCR beta chain under discussion was sequenced for a study of blood T cells in healthy people across ages. A second about 7 to 11 cycle PCR used barcoded and J-beta primers. TCRdb ran MiXCR on the 5' RACE reads and lists one entry per CDR3 protein. The sample holds roughly 1.9 million distinct CDR3 sequences, roughly two fifths seen once. Trimming pared 0 bases from V and 5 bases from J, leaving 15 bases between. The germline gives CDR1 SGDLS, CDR2 YYNGEE. This CDR3 region has 16 residues. The sample holds a few counts of this clonotype. The sample was blood. This sequence joins TRBV9 and TRBJ2-1; weak D call: TRBD1 (6 bases). This TCR came from a human donor in good health. CDR3 sequence (DNA): TGTGCCAGCAGCGTAGGGGGGCAAAGCGTAAACAATGAGCAGTTCTTC. It encodes CASSVGGQSVNNEQFF.